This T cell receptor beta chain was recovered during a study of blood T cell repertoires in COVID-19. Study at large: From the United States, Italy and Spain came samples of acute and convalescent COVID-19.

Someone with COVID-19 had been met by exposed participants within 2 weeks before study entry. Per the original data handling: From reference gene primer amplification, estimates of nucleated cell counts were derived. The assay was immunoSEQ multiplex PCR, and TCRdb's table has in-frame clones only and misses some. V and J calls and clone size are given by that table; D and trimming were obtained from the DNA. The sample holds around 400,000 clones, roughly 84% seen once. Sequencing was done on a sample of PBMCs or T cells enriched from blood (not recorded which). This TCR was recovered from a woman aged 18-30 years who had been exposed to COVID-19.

The CDR3 region has the DNA TGTGCCAGCAGCTTTGGCGGCGGCTACGAGCAGTACTTC. Translated: CASSFGGGYEQYF. The rearrangement links TRBV11-2 to TRBJ2-7; D remains ambiguous. This CDR3 contains 13 residues. V dropped 3 bases and J dropped 3 bases, with 9 bases sitting between them. Germline CDR1 and CDR2: SGHAT and FQNNGV.